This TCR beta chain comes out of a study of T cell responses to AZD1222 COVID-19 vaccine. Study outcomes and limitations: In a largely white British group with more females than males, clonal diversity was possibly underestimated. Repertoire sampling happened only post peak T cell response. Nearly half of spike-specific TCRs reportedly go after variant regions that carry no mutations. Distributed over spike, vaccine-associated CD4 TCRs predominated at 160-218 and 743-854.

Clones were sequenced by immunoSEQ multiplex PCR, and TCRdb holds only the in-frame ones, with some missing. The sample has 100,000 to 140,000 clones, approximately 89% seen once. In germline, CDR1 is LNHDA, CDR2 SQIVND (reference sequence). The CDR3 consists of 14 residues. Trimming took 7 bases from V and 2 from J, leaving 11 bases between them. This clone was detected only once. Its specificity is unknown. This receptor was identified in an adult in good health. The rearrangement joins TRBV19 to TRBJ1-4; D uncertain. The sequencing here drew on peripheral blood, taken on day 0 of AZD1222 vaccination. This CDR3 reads CASTDRSTNEKLFF. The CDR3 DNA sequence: TGTGCCAGTACCGACCGTAGTACTAATGAAAAACTGTTTTTT.